The present T cell receptor (beta chain) was sequenced within a study of tumor and adjacent non-tumor tissue in lung cancer. This clonotype occurred many times. No cell sorting was done before RNA was extracted from the tissue. TCRbeta libraries were built with three rounds of nested PCR, modified from ARM-PCR. TCRdb re-called the multiplex PCR reads through MiXCR, storing one row per CDR3 protein. The sample includes approximately 65,000 distinct CDR3 sequences, about 60% of them seen just once. Per germline, CDR1 SGHTA and CDR2 FQGNSA. This CDR3 comprises 15 residues. Trimming removed 5 bases at V and 3 bases at J, with 17 bases between.

Sequenced input: lung tumor tissue. The chain recombines TRBV7-2 with TRBJ2-7; D is unclear. This receptor was taken from a man in his fifties with non-small cell lung cancer. CDR3 region: CASSPGFSRHYEQYF. The DNA for the CDR3 is TGTGCCAGCAGCCCCGGCTTTTCCAGACACTACGAGCAGTACTTC.